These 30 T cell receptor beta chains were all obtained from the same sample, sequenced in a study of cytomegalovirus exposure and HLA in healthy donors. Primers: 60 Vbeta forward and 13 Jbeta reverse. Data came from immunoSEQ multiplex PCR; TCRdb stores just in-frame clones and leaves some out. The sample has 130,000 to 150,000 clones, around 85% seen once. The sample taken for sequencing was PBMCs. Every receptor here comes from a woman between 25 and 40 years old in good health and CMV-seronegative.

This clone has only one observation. CDR3 DNA sequence: TGTGCCAGCAGTTTAACAGGGGGCTTAAAGGAGCAGTACTTC. It yields the protein CASSLTGGLKEQYF. V gene TRBV28 combines with J gene TRBJ2-5; TRBD1 agrees at 9 bases. Germline V CDR1 and CDR2: MDHEN, SYDVKM. V lost 2 bases and J lost 11; bases outside the gene matches: 9. The CDR3 extends over 14 amino acids. The entire variable domain, with the rest obtained from reference TRBV28 and TRBJ2-5, is as follows: DVKVTQSSRYLVKRTGEKVFLECVQDMDHENMFWYRQDPGLGLRLIYFSYDVKMKEKGDIPEGYSVSREKKERFSLILESASTNQTSMYLCASSLTGGLKEQYFGPGTRLLVL.

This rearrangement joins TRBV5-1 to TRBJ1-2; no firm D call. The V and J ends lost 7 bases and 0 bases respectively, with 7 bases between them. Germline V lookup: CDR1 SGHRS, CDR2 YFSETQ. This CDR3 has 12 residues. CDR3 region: CASSPANYGYTF. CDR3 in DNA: TGCGCCAGCTCACCAGCTAACTATGGCTACACCTTC.

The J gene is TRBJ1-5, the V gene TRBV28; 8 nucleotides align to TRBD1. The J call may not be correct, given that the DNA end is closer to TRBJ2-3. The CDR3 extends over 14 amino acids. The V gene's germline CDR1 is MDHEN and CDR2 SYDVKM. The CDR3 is CASSQGARNQPQYF. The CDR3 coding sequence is TGTGCCAGCAGCCAGGGGGCACGCAATCAGCCCCAGTATTTT.

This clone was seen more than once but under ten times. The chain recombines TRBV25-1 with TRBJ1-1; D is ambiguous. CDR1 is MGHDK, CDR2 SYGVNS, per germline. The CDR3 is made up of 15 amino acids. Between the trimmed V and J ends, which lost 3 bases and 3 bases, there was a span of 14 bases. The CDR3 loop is CASSDYGGVDTEAFF. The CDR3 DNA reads TGTGCCAGCAGTGACTACGGCGGGGTGGACACTGAAGCTTTCTTT.

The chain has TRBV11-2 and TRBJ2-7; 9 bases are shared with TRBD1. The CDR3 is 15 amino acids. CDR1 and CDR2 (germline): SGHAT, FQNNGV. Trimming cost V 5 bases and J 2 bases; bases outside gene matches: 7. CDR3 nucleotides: TGTGCCAGCAGCAGAGGACAGGGGCAAACCTACGAGCAGTACTTC. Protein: CASSRGQGQTYEQYF.

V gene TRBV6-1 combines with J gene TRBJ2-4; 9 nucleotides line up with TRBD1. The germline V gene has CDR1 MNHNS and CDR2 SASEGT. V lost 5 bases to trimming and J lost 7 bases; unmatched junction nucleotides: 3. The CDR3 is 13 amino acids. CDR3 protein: CASSTGGLNIQYF. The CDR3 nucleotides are TGTGCCAGCAGTACAGGGGGCTTGAACATTCAGTACTTC.

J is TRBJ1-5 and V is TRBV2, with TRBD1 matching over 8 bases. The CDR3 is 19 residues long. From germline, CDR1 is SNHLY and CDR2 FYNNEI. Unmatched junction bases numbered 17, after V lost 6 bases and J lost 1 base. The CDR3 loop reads CASSFFTGTGPGSNQPQHF. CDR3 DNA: TGTGCCAGCAGCTTTTTTACCGGGACAGGTCCAGGGAGCAATCAGCCCCAGCATTTT. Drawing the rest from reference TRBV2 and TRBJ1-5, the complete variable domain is EPEVTQTPSHQVTQMGQEVILRCVPISNHLYFYWYRQILGQKVEFLVSFYNNEISEKSEIFDDQFSVERPDGSNFTLKIRSTKLEDSAMYFCASSFFTGTGPGSNQPQHFGDGTRLSIL.

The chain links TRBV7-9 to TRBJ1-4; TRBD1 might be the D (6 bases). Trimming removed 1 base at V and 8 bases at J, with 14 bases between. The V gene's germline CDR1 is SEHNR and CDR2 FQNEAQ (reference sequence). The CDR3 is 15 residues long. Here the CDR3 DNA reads TGTGCCAGCAGCTTAGTAGGCAGGGGACGGGAAAAACTGTTTTTT. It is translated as CASSLVGRGREKLFF. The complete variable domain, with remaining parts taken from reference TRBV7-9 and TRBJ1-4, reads DTGVSQNPRHKITKRGQNVTFRCDPISEHNRLYWYRQTLGQGPEFLTYFQNEAQLEKSRLLSDRFSAERPKGSFSTLEIQRTEQGDSAMYLCASSLVGRGREKLFFGSGTQLSVL.

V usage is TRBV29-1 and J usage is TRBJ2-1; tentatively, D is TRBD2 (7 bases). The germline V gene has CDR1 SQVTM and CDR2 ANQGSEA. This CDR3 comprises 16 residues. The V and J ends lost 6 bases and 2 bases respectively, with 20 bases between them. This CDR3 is CSVQGRGAAPYNEQFF. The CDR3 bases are TGCAGCGTCCAAGGGAGGGGGGCTGCCCCCTACAATGAGCAGTTCTTC.

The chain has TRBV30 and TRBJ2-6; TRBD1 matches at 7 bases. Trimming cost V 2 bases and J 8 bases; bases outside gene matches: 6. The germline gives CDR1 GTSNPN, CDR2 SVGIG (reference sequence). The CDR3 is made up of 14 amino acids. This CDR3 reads CAWSLDREPNVLTF. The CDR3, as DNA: TGTGCCTGGAGTCTTGACAGGGAACCCAACGTCCTGACTTTC.

For the CDR3, the DNA is TGTGCCAGCAGCCGTTACGTATGGGACAGGGATGAAAAACTGTTTTTT. It encodes CASSRYVWDRDEKLFF. The chain combines TRBV5-6 with TRBJ1-4, with TRBD1 identical over 9 bases. Germline values: CDR1 SGHDT, CDR2 YYEEEE. The CDR3 consists of 16 residues. Losses at the gene ends were 4 bases for V and 6 bases for J; bases not matched to a gene: 10.

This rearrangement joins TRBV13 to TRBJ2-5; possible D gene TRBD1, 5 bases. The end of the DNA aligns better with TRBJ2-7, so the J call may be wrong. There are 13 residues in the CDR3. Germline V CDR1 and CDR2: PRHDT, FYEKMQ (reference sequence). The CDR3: CASSPKGSYEQYF. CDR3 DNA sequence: TGTGCCAGCAGCCCCAAGGGGTCCTACGAGCAGTACTTC.

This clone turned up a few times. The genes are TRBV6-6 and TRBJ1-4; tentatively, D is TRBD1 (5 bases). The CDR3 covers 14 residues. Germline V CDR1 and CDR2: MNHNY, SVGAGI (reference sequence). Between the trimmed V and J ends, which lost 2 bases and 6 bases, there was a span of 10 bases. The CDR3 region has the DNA TGTGCCAGCAGTTACAGGGGAGGTGATGAAAAACTGTTTTTT. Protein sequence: CASSYRGGDEKLFF.

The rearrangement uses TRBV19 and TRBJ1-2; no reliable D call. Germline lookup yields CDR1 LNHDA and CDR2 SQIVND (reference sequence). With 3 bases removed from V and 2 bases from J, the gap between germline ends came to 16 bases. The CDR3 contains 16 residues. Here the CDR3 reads CASSIPGSPPNYGYTF. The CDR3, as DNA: TGTGCCAGTAGTATTCCGGGGTCTCCGCCGAACTATGGCTACACCTTC.

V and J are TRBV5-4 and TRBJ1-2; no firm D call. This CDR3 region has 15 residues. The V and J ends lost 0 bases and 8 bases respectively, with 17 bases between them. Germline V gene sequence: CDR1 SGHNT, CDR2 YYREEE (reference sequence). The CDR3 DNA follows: TGTGCCAGCAGCTTGGCGGGAAGGGTGGTGACAGGCTACACCTTC. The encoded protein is CASSLAGRVVTGYTF.

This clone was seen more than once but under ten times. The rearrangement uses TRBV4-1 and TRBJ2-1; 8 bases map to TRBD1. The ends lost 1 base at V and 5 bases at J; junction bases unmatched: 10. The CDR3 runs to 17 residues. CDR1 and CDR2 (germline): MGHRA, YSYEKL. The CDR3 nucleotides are TGCGCCAGCAGCCAAGTCCCCCCAGGGGGCCTTGACAATGAGCAGTTCTTC. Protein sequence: CASSQVPPGGLDNEQFF.

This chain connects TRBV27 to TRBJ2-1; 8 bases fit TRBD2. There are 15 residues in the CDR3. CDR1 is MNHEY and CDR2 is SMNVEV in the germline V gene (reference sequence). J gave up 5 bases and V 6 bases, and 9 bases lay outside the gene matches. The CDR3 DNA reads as TGTGCCAGCAGACAGACGGGACTAGGTAACAATGAGCAGTTCTTC. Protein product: CASRQTGLGNNEQFF.

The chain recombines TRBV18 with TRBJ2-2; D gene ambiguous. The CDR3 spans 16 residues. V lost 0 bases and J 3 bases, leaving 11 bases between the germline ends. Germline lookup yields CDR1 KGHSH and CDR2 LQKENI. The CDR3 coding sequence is TGTGCCAGCTCACCACCGGCAGGCACCTACACCGGGGAGCTGTTTTTT. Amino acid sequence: CASSPPAGTYTGELFF. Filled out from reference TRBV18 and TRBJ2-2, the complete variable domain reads NAGVMQNPRHLVRRRGQEARLRCSPMKGHSHVYWYRQLPEEGLKFMVYLQKENIIDESGMPKERFSAEFPKEGPSILRIQQVVRGDSAAYFCASSPPAGTYTGELFFGEGSRLTVL.

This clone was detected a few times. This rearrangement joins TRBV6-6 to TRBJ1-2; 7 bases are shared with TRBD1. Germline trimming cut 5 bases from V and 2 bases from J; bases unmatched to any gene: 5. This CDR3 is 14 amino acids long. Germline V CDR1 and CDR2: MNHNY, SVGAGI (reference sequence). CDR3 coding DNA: TGTGCCAGCAGTCACAGGGGAAGGAACTATGGCTACACCTTC. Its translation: CASSHRGRNYGYTF.

The CDR3 reads CASSRTSDTDTQYF. As DNA, the CDR3 is TGTGCCAGCTCACGGACTAGCGACACAGATACGCAGTATTTT. The V gene is TRBV18, the J gene TRBJ2-3; 9 bases are a match to TRBD2. The V and J ends lost 4 bases and 2 bases, in that order; junction bases with no gene match: 1. Germline V gene data show CDR1 as KGHSH and CDR2 as LQKENI. The CDR3 sequence is 14 residues long. Full variable domain (outside the CDR3, taken from reference TRBV18 and TRBJ2-3): NAGVMQNPRHLVRRRGQEARLRCSPMKGHSHVYWYRQLPEEGLKFMVYLQKENIIDESGMPKERFSAEFPKEGPSILRIQQVVRGDSAAYFCASSRTSDTDTQYFGPGTRLTVL.

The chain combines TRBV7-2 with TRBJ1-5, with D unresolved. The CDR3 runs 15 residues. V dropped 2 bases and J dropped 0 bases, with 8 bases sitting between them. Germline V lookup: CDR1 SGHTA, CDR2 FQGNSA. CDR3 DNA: TGTGCCAGCAGCTTACAGGCAGTTAGCAATCAGCCCCAGCATTTT. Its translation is CASSLQAVSNQPQHF.

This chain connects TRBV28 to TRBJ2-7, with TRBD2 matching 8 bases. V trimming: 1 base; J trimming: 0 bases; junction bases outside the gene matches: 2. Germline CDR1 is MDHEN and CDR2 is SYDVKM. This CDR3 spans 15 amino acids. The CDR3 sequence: CASSLSGTSSYEQYF. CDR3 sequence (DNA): TGTGCCAGCAGTTTATCCGGGACTAGCTCCTACGAGCAGTACTTC.

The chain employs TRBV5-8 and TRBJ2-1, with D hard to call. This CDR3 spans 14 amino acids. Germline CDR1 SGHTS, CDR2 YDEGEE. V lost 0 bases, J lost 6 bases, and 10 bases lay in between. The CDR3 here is CASSLVLGLNEQFF. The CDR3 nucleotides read TGTGCCAGCAGCTTGGTGTTGGGCCTCAATGAGCAGTTCTTC.

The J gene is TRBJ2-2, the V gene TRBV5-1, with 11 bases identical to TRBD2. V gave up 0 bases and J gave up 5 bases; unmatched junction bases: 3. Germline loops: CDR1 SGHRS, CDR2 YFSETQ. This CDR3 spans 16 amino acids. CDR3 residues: CASSLVTSGSTGELFF. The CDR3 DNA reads TGCGCCAGCAGCTTGGTTACTAGCGGGAGTACCGGGGAGCTGTTTTTT.

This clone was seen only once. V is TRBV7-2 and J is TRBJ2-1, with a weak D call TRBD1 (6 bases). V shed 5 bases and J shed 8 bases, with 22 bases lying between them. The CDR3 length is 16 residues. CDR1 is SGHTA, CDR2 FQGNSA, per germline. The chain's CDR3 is CASSLRGGLRLDEQFF. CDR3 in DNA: TGTGCCAGCAGCCTCCGTGGGGGCCTAAGGTTGGATGAGCAGTTCTTC.

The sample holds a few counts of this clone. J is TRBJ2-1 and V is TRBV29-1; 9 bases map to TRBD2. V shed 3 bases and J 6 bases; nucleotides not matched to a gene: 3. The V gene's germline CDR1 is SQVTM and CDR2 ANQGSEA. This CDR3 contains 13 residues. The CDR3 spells CSVDPAGGNEQFF. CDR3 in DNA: TGCAGCGTTGATCCAGCGGGAGGCAATGAGCAGTTCTTC.

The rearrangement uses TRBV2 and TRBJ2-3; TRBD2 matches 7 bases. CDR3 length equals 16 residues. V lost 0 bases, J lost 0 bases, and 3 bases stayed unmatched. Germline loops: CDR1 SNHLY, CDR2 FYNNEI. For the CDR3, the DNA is TGTGCCAGCAGTGAAGCGCTAGCGGCTAGCACAGATACGCAGTATTTT. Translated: CASSEALAASTDTQYF.

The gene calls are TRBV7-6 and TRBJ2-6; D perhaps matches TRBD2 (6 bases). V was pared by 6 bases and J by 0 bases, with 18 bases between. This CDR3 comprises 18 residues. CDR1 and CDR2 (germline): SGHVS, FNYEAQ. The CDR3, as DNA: TGTGCCAGCAGTTTTAGGGACTCCGGGGTCTCTGGGGCCAACGTCCTGACTTTC. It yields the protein CASSFRDSGVSGANVLTF.

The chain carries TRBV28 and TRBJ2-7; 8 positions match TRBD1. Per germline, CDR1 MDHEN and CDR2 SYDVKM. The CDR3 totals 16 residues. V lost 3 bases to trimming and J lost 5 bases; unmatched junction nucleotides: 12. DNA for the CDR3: TGTGCCAGCAGTTTGGTCGGGGCAGGGGGCTGGAACGAGCAGTACTTC. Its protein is CASSLVGAGGWNEQYF.

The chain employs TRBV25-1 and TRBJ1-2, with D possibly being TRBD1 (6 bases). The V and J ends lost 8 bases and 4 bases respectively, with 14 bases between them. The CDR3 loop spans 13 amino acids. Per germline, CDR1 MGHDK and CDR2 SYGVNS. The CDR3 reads CASAIRGGYGYTF. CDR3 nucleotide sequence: TGTGCCAGCGCGATAAGGGGGGGCTATGGCTACACCTTC.